This section outlines one T cell receptor beta chain sequence together with its context. Trimming left V 1 base short and J 4 bases short, with 11 bases between. The CDR3 covers 14 residues. In germline, CDR1 is DFQATT, CDR2 SNEGSKA (reference sequence). Using RNA transcripts as the source, TCR beta CDR3 regions were amplified. In the first-round RT-PCR of the TCR CDR3, the HTBI primer set was used. Via MiXCR, TCRdb re-called the multiplex PCR reads, giving one row per CDR3 protein. The profile covers 550,000 to 850,000 distinct CDR3 sequences, with roughly 20% appearing a single time and over 15% taken by the ten largest. These data come from a study of T cells in Graves' hyperthyroidism and ophthalmopathy.

This chain uses TRBV20-1 with TRBJ2-1, with D perhaps TRBD2 (6 bases). Material for sequencing was blood. The clonotype originates from a woman aged 45-60 years with Graves' hyperthyroidism that later progressed to Graves' ophthalmopathy. CDR3 nucleotides: TGCAGTGCTAGAGTGGGACTGGGGTACAATGAGCAGTTCTTC. Its protein is CSARVGLGYNEQFF.